This T cell receptor (beta chain) was profiled in a study of blood T cell repertoires in COVID-19. Study-wide background: Samples of COVID-19 (acute and convalescent) were obtained from the United States, Italy and Spain.

Germline V gene lookup returns CDR1 MNHEY and CDR2 SVGEGT. V lost 0 bases and J lost 5, with 4 bases in between. CDR3 length: 13 residues. The data were produced by immunoSEQ multiplex PCR, yet TCRdb's version contains in-frame clones alone and is incomplete. The sample lists almost 30,000 clones, roughly two thirds occurring once. What was sequenced was peripheral blood. The chain combines TRBV6-2 or TRBV6-3 with TRBJ2-2; no reliable D call. The source is a human donor in a cohort sampled during active COVID-19. The CDR3 DNA reads as TGTGCCAGCAGTTACTCCCAAACCGGGGAGCTGTTTTTT. Translating it yields CASSYSQTGELFF.